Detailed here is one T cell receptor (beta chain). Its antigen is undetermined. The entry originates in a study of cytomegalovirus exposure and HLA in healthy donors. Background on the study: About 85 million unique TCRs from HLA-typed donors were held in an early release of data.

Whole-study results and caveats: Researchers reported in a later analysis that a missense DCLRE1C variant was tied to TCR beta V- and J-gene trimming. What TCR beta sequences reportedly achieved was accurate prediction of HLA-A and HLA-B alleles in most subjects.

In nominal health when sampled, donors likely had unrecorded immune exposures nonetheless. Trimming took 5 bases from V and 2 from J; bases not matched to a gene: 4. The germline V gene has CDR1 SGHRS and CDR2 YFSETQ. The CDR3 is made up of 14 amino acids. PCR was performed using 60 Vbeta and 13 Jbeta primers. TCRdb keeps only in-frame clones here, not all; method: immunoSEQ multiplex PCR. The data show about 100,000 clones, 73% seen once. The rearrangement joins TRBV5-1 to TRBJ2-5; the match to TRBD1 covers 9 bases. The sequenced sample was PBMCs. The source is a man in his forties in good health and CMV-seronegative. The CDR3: CASRLQGAQETQYF. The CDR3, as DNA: TGCGCCAGCAGACTACAGGGGGCTCAAGAGACCCAGTACTTC.